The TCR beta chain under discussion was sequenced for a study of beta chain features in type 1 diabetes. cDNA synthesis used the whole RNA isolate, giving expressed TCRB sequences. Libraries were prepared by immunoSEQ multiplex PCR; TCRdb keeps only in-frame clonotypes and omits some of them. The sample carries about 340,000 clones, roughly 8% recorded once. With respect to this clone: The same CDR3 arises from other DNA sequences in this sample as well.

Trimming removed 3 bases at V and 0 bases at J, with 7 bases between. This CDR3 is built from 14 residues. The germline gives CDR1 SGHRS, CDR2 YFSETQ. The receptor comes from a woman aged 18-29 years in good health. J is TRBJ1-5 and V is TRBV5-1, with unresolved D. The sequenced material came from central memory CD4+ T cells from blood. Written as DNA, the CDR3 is TGCGCCAGCAGCTCTGGGGATAGCAATCAGCCCCAGCATTTT. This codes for CASSSGDSNQPQHF.